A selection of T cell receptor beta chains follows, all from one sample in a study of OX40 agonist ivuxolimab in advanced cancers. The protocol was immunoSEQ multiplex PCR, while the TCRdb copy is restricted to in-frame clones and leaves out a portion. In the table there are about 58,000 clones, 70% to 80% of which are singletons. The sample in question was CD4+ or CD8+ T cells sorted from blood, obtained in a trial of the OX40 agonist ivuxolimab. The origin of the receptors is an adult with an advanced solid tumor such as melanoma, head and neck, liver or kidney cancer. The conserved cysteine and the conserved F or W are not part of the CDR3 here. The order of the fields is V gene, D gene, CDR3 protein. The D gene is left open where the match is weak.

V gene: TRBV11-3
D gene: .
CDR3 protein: ASSLSTNQPQH

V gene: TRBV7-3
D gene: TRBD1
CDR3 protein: ASSAGGGLTEAF

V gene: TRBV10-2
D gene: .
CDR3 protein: ASRAGRNTEAF

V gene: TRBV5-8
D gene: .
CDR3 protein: ASSSTQGLSYNEQF

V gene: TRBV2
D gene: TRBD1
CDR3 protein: ASSEWDRETEAF

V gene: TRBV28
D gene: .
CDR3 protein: ASSPQVHEQY

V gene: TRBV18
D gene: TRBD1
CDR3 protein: ASSPTLQGSSGTEAF

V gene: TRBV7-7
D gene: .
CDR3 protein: ASSDPTGELF

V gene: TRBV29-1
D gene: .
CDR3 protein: SVWGAYGYT

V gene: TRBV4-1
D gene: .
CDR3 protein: ASSQGYSNQPQH

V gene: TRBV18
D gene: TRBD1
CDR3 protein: ASSPPKAGGRSYGYT

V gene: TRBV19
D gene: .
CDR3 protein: ASSIGRDTQY

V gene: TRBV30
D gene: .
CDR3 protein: AWSDQGANTEAF

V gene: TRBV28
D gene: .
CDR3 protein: ASSDWSGSSGNTIY

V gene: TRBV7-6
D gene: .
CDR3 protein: ASSLRDNEQF

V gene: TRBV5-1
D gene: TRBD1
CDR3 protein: ASRPAGGIVWETQY

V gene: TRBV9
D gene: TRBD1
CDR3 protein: ASSVRDRGPADTQY

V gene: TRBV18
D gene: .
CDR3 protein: ASSPTAMNTEAF

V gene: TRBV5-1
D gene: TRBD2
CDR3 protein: ASSLGGTSGLYEQF

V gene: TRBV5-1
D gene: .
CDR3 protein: ASSTGGPWNTGELF

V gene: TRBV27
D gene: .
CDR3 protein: ASSQIMGETQY

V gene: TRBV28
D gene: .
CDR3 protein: ASSLEGTTEAF

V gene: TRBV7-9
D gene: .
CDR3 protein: ASSHSVGAAGNTIY

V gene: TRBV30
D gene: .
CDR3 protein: AWSNQQTYGHT

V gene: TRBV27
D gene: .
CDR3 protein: ASSLSMGVTQY

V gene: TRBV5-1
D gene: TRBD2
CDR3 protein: ASSSSGRVRGEQF

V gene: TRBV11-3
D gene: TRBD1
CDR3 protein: ASSPGQGAWETQY

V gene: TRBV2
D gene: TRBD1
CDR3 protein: ASIRDRGSTGELF

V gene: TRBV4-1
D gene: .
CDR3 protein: ASSDAGLRETQY